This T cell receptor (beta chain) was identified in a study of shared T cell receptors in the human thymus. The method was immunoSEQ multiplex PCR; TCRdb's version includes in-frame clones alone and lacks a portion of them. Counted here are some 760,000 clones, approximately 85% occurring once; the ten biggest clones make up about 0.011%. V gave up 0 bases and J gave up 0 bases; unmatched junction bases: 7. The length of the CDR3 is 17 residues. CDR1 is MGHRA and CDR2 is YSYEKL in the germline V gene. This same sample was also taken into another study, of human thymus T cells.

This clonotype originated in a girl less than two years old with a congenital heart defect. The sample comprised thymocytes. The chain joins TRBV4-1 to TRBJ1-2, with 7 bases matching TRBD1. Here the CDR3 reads CASSQERRQGPNYGYTF. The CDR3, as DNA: TGCGCCAGCAGCCAAGAACGACGACAGGGCCCTAACTATGGCTACACCTTC.